The 31 T cell receptor beta chains listed next were all sequenced from one sample in a study of Tregs in tolerant kidney transplant recipients. Only in-frame clones appear in the TCRdb table, and some are missing; sequencing was by immunoSEQ multiplex PCR. The sample gives about 100,000 clones, nearly 90% of which show up once; more than 0.3% is in the top ten. The sample was CD4+ T cells from blood, taken before the transplant. The receptors here all came from a human donor who received a combined kidney and bone marrow transplant.

The chain recombines TRBV2 with TRBJ2-7; a possible D gene is TRBD1 (5 bases). The germline V and J ends were trimmed by 5 bases and 2 bases, with 19 bases remaining between them. Per germline, CDR1 SNHLY and CDR2 FYNNEI. This CDR3 has 16 residues. The CDR3: CASSKRAIGEAYEQYF. The DNA of the CDR3 is TGTGCCAGCAGTAAACGGGCGATAGGGGAAGCCTACGAGCAGTACTTC.

The rearrangement joins TRBV15 to TRBJ2-2, with TRBD2 matching 10 bases. Unmatched junction bases numbered 2, after V lost 2 bases and J lost 5 bases. The CDR3 spans 15 residues. Looked up from germline, CDR1 is LNHNV and CDR2 is YYDKDF (reference sequence). The CDR3 DNA is TGTGCCACCAGCAGACTAGCGGGGGAAACCGGGGAGCTGTTTTTT. It is translated as CATSRLAGETGELFF.

The chain uses TRBV7-2 and TRBJ2-7; D might be TRBD1 (6 bases). The CDR3 contains 15 residues. V was clipped by 4 bases and J by 2 bases, with 15 bases between them. CDR1 is SGHTA, CDR2 FQGNSA, per germline. As DNA, the CDR3 is TGTGCCAGCAGCTCATCAGGGGCGGTCACCTACGAGCAGTACTTC. It codes for CASSSSGAVTYEQYF. The whole variable domain, filled in from reference TRBV7-2 and TRBJ2-7, reads GAGVSQSPSNKVTEKGKDVELRCDPISGHTALYWYRQSLGQGLEFLIYFQGNSAPDKSGLPSDRFSAERTGGSVSTLTIQRTQQEDSAVYLCASSSSGAVTYEQYFGPGTRLTVT.

The rearrangement joins TRBV7-6 to TRBJ1-1; 7 nucleotides agree with TRBD1. The V segment lost 5 bases and the J segment 5 bases; nucleotides outside the gene matches: 20. Germline CDR1 SGHVS, CDR2 FNYEAQ. The CDR3 runs to 18 residues. CDR3 nucleotides: TGTGCCAGCAGCCCGGAGAACAGGGGAGCTATGCTATGGACTGAAGCTTTCTTT. Residues: CASSPENRGAMLWTEAFF.

CDR3 loop: CASSRGAGGTEAFF. CDR3 coding DNA: TGTGCCAGCTCCAGGGGGGCGGGGGGCACTGAAGCTTTCTTT. J is TRBJ1-1 and V is TRBV11-2, with 7 bases matching TRBD1. Per germline, CDR1 SGHAT and CDR2 FQNNGV. The CDR3 is 14 residues long. After removal of 8 bases from V and 4 bases from J, the junction contained 10 bases not matched to a gene.

The chain recombines TRBV4-3 with TRBJ2-2; D uncertain. The V end lost 2 bases, the J end lost 6 bases, and 13 bases lay between the germline ends. The CDR3 totals 15 residues. Per germline, CDR1 LGHNA and CDR2 YSLEER. The CDR3 loop is CASSQTHVGAGELFF. The DNA of the CDR3 is TGCGCCAGCAGCCAAACCCACGTGGGCGCCGGGGAGCTGTTTTTT.

This chain joins TRBV9 and TRBJ2-7; D is unresolved. Germline loops: CDR1 SGDLS, CDR2 YYNGEE. The CDR3 loop spans 16 amino acids. Trimming took off 0 bases at V and 2 bases at J, with 15 bases between the two ends. The CDR3 here is CASSVGPSAETYEQYF. The CDR3 DNA is TGTGCCAGCAGCGTAGGCCCAAGCGCCGAAACCTACGAGCAGTACTTC.

The chain recombines TRBV19 with TRBJ1-2, with 8 bases lining up with TRBD1. This CDR3 is 16 amino acids long. CDR1 is LNHDA and CDR2 is SQIVND in the germline V gene (reference sequence). The trim removed 2 bases at V and 8 bases at J, leaving 13 bases unmatched. The CDR3 here is CASSINLGQVGGGYTF. The CDR3 DNA is TGTGCCAGTAGTATAAATTTGGGACAGGTAGGCGGAGGCTACACCTTC.

J is TRBJ1-1 and V is TRBV6-1; D remains unclear. Germline assignment: CDR1 MNHNS and CDR2 SASEGT. CDR3 length: 16 residues. Trimming cost V 2 bases and J 4 bases, with 17 bases left between them. The CDR3 region is CASSEWLKKRITEAFF. CDR3 DNA sequence: TGTGCCAGCAGTGAATGGTTGAAAAAGAGGATCACTGAAGCTTTCTTT.

The chain recombines TRBV30 with TRBJ2-1; 8 bases match TRBD2. Germline values: CDR1 GTSNPN, CDR2 SVGIG (reference sequence). V shed 2 bases and J 7 bases; nucleotides not matched to a gene: 7. This CDR3 comprises 14 residues. The CDR3 nucleotides read TGTGCCTGGAGTCTTAGGCGGGAGGTGAATGAGCAGTTCTTC. Encoded protein: CAWSLRREVNEQFF. Full variable domain (outside the CDR3, taken from reference TRBV30 and TRBJ2-1): SQTIHQWPATLVQPVGSPLSLECTVEGTSNPNLYWYRQAAGRGLQLLFYSVGIGQISSEVPQNLSASRPQDRQFILSSKKLLLSDSGFYLCAWSLRREVNEQFFGPGTRLTVL.

This sequence joins TRBV4-1 and TRBJ1-4, with 7 bases that match TRBD1. Germline V gene lookup returns CDR1 MGHRA and CDR2 YSYEKL. V trimming: 5 bases; J trimming: 8 bases; junction bases outside the gene matches: 14. This CDR3 comprises 16 residues. The DNA of the CDR3 is TGCGCCAGCAGCAGCGCCCCTAGGGGGCTCGGCGAAAAACTGTTTTTT. This gives the protein CASSSAPRGLGEKLFF.

This chain uses TRBV27 with TRBJ2-4, with 9 nucleotides matching TRBD2. With V trimmed by 8 bases and J by 1 base, 3 bases remained unmatched. The CDR3 contains 14 residues. Germline values: CDR1 MNHEY, CDR2 SMNVEV (reference sequence). CDR3 amino acids: CASGLAGAKNIQYF. The DNA of the CDR3 is TGTGCCAGCGGCCTAGCGGGGGCCAAAAACATTCAGTACTTC.

V usage is TRBV7-8 and J usage is TRBJ2-7; D perhaps matches TRBD1 (5 bases). The CDR3 is made up of 13 amino acids. Germline assignment: CDR1 SGHVS and CDR2 FQNEAQ. Trimming removed 1 base at V and 4 bases at J, with 8 bases between. The CDR3 here is CASSLGQLYEQYF. DNA for the CDR3: TGTGCCAGCAGCTTAGGACAGTTATACGAGCAGTACTTC.

The chain joins TRBV6-1 to TRBJ1-2; D uncertain. This CDR3 contains 15 residues. Germline CDR1 and CDR2: MNHNS and SASEGT. V gave up 2 bases and J gave up 3 bases, with 13 bases separating them. The CDR3 protein is CASSELGSRDYGYTF. The DNA of the CDR3 is TGTGCCAGCAGTGAACTCGGGTCCAGAGACTATGGCTACACCTTC.

This clone was detected once. CDR3 sequence (DNA): TGCGCCAGCAGCCAAGTTAGGGGACAGGGGGTATTCGATTCACCCCTCCACTTT. Its protein product is CASSQVRGQGVFDSPLHF. The chain joins TRBV4-1 to TRBJ1-6; 11 positions agree with TRBD1. V was clipped by 1 base and J by 8 bases; unmatched bases: 10. This CDR3 is 18 amino acids long. Germline lookup yields CDR1 MGHRA and CDR2 YSYEKL.

This clone was picked up one time. This chain joins TRBV19 and TRBJ2-7; TRBD1 matches at 7 bases. The CDR3 loop spans 15 amino acids. The V and J ends lost 4 bases and 2 bases, in that order; junction bases with no gene match: 8. Germline V gene data show CDR1 as LNHDA and CDR2 as SQIVND (reference sequence). CDR3 nucleotides: TGTGCCAGTAGTAGGGACAGTTACCCAACCTACGAGCAGTACTTC. This sequence encodes CASSRDSYPTYEQYF.

The chain recombines TRBV18 with TRBJ2-1, with TRBD2 matching over 10 bases. The CDR3 spans 17 residues. Germline CDR1 is KGHSH and CDR2 is LQKENI. J was trimmed by 3 bases and V by 3 bases; bases with no gene match: 8. Written as DNA, the CDR3 is TGTGCCAGCTCACCCCAATCTAGCGGGAGACGCTACAATGAGCAGTTCTTC. Translated: CASSPQSSGRRYNEQFF.

CDR3 region: CASSYSRGGMETQYF. The CDR3 nucleotides read TGTGCCAGCAGTTATTCTCGCGGGGGCATGGAGACCCAGTACTTC. This chain uses TRBV6-9 with TRBJ2-5; TRBD2 is a possible D gene (7 bases). This CDR3 is 15 amino acids long. Trimming left V 0 bases short and J 5 bases short, with 13 bases between. From germline, CDR1 is MNHGY and CDR2 SVAAGI.

The chain uses TRBV12-5 and TRBJ1-6; 8 positions agree with TRBD1. Germline CDR1 and CDR2: LGHNT and FRNRAP. Losses at the gene ends were 0 bases for V and 9 bases for J; bases not matched to a gene: 7. The CDR3 contains 16 residues. CDR3 sequence reads: CASGLVLGRGLSPLHF. The CDR3 DNA reads TGTGCTAGTGGTTTGGTACTAGGCAGGGGGCTTTCACCCCTCCACTTT.

This chain uses TRBV5-1 with TRBJ1-2, with 8 bases matching TRBD1. J gave up 6 bases and V 0 bases, and 10 bases lay outside the gene matches. The CDR3 length is 16 residues. Germline loops: CDR1 SGHRS, CDR2 YFSETQ. The CDR3 reads CASSLAVQGARNGYTF. DNA for the CDR3: TGCGCCAGCAGCTTGGCCGTCCAGGGGGCTCGGAATGGCTACACCTTC.

The chain combines TRBV2 with TRBJ2-1, with TRBD2 matching 11 bases. Per the germline V gene, CDR1 is SNHLY and CDR2 is FYNNEI. Trimming at V came to 6 bases and at J to 7 bases, leaving 11 bases not matched to a gene. CDR3 length: 16 residues. CDR3 loop: CASRRRLAGPRNEQFF. In nucleotides, the CDR3 is TGTGCCAGCAGGCGCCGACTAGCGGGGCCCAGGAATGAGCAGTTCTTC.

The chain links TRBV12-2 to TRBJ1-1; TRBD1 is the table's D call and was not checked against the DNA. TRBV12-2 is termed a pseudogene. This CDR3 is built from 16 residues. This CDR3 reads CASRLEVSGKNTEAFF. The DNA for the CDR3 is TGTGCAAGTCGCTTAGAAGTGTCAGGAAAGAACACTGAAGCTTTCTTT.

The V call is TRBV28, the J call TRBJ2-5; D may be TRBD2 (6 bases). CDR3 size: 17 residues. CDR1 and CDR2 from the germline V gene are MDHEN and SYDVKM. The V and J ends lost 5 bases and 2 bases respectively, with 21 bases between them. CDR3 nucleotides: TGTGCCAGCAGTCCTCGGCCCAGAGGCGGGACTCAAGAGACCCAGTACTTC. It translates to CASSPRPRGGTQETQYF.

V is TRBV6-1 and J is TRBJ2-7; D not resolved. Trimming pared 7 bases from V and 3 bases from J, leaving 10 bases between. From germline, CDR1 is MNHNS and CDR2 SASEGT. The CDR3 covers 12 residues. The CDR3 sequence: CASNINFYEQYF. CDR3 DNA sequence: TGTGCCAGCAACATTAATTTCTACGAGCAGTACTTC.

This clone came up once. The chain is built from TRBV28 and TRBJ1-5, with D unclear. CDR1 is MDHEN and CDR2 is SYDVKM in the germline V gene. The CDR3 is 13 residues long. V lost 3 bases and J lost 7, with 10 bases in between. CDR3 bases: TGTGCCAGCAGTTTGGAGGGCCAGCAGCCCCAGCATTTT. It yields the protein CASSLEGQQPQHF.

The J gene is TRBJ1-4, the V gene TRBV28, with 8 bases aligning to TRBD1. The CDR3 is 14 residues long. Germline CDR1 and CDR2: MDHEN and SYDVKM. With V trimmed by 5 bases and J by 13 bases, 12 bases remained unmatched. CDR3 nucleotide sequence: TGTGCCAGCAGTCGTCCCGGGACAGGTTTGGGACTGTTTTTT. This codes for CASSRPGTGLGLFF.

The V and J genes are TRBV25-1 and TRBJ2-1; 13 nucleotides agree with TRBD2. The CDR3 spans 15 residues. Germline-derived CDR1 and CDR2 are MGHDK and SYGVNS. After removal of 4 bases from V and 3 bases from J, the junction contained 0 bases not matched to a gene. The DNA for the CDR3 is TGTGCCAGCAGTGGGACTAGCGGGGGCTACAATGAGCAGTTCTTC. It codes for CASSGTSGGYNEQFF.

The chain couples TRBV7-2 to TRBJ1-2, with 7 bases aligning to TRBD1. J lost 6 bases, V lost 5 bases, and 9 bases had no gene match. Per the germline V gene, CDR1 is SGHTA and CDR2 is FQGNSA. The CDR3 sequence is 14 residues long. The CDR3 region has the DNA TGTGCCAGCAGCATCCTGACAGGGATGCATGGCTACACCTTC. Encoded protein: CASSILTGMHGYTF.

V usage is TRBV19 and J usage is TRBJ1-6, with D hard to call. CDR1 LNHDA and CDR2 SQIVND come from the germline V gene (reference sequence). This CDR3 is 15 amino acids long. Trimming stripped 7 bases from V and 9 bases from J, with 19 bases between. The CDR3 coding sequence is TGTGCCAGTAATTATTTGCAAGGAAGAGGTTCACCCCTCCACTTT. Translation gives CASNYLQGRGSPLHF.

The chain combines TRBV2 with TRBJ2-5, with 15 nucleotides matching TRBD2. The CDR3 loop spans 16 amino acids. With V trimmed by 5 bases and J by 5 bases, 6 bases remained unmatched. Germline CDR1 SNHLY, CDR2 FYNNEI. The CDR3 sequence is CASSLGLAGGLETQYF. The CDR3 nucleotides read TGTGCCAGCAGTCTTGGACTAGCGGGGGGGCTCGAGACCCAGTACTTC.

The chain employs TRBV7-6 and TRBJ2-3, with TRBD2 matching over 8 bases. Per the germline V gene, CDR1 is SGHVS and CDR2 is FNYEAQ. The CDR3 runs to 17 residues. Unmatched junction bases numbered 11, after V lost 5 bases and J lost 1 base. The CDR3 nucleotides are TGTGCCAGCAGCCCCCAACTAGCGGCTAAAGGCACAGATACGCAGTATTTT. Residues: CASSPQLAAKGTDTQYF.